This TCR beta chain was captured in a study of OX40 agonist ivuxolimab in advanced cancers. This CDR3 is built from 16 residues. V gave up 1 base and J gave up 3 bases, with 14 bases separating them. Germline CDR1 is SGHVS and CDR2 is FNYEAQ. This clone was counted once. The table came from immunoSEQ multiplex PCR; TCRdb's copy has only in-frame clones and leaves some out. The table has roughly 92,000 clones, around 87% seen once. The sequences come from CD4+ or CD8+ T cells sorted from blood, collected in a trial of the OX40 agonist ivuxolimab. The sequence was obtained from an adult with an advanced solid tumor such as melanoma, head and neck, liver or kidney cancer. The gene calls are TRBV7-6 and TRBJ2-3; D uncertain. CDR3 DNA sequence: TGTGCCAGCAGCTTAGGGTCTCGTCTAACGACAGATACGCAGTATTTT. This codes for CASSLGSRLTTDTQYF. Complete variable domain (other parts from reference TRBV7-6 and TRBJ2-3): GAGVSQSPRYKVTKRGQDVALRCDPISGHVSLYWYRQALGQGPEFLTYFNYEAQQDKSGLPNDRFSAERPEGSISTLTIQRTEQRDSAMYRCASSLGSRLTTDTQYFGPGTRLTVL.